This TCR beta chain was profiled in a study of control samples from healthy donors and cancer patients. Assay used: immunoSEQ multiplex PCR; TCRdb lists only in-frame clones, some missing. The top ten hold about 8.7% of the sample, which has 95,000 to 150,000 clones, about nine tenths seen once. The table lists this clone with a few counts. Other DNA sequences in the sample encode the same CDR3. Germline CDR1 and CDR2: SEHNR and FQNEAQ (reference sequence). The V gene lost 5 bases and the J gene lost 5 bases, with 12 bases spanning the gap. The length of the CDR3 is 13 residues. The specimen was blood. The V gene is TRBV7-9, the J gene TRBJ1-1; TRBD1 might be the D (5 bases). The source of this sequence is a man aged 40-55 years in good health. CDR3 sequence (DNA): TGTGCCAGCAGCCTCCAAGGGGTAACTGAAGCTTTCTTT. Its protein is CASSLQGVTEAFF.